These 12 T cell receptor beta chains were all obtained from the same sample, sequenced in a study of cytomegalovirus exposure and HLA in healthy donors. PCR involved 60 Vbeta and 13 Jbeta primers. Profiled with immunoSEQ multiplex PCR; TCRdb holds only in-frame clones, not every one. The sample table sets out around 160,000 clones. The sequencing sample was made of PBMCs. The receptors here all came from a woman between 45 and 60 years old in good health and CMV-seronegative.

The chain employs TRBV5-4 and TRBJ2-7; D perhaps matches TRBD1 (5 bases). The germline V and J ends were trimmed by 2 bases and 6 bases, with 9 bases remaining between them. The CDR3 spans 12 residues. The germline gives CDR1 SGHNT, CDR2 YYREEE (reference sequence). CDR3 amino acids: CASSFGAAEQYF. The CDR3, as DNA: TGTGCCAGCAGCTTTGGGGCCGCCGAGCAGTACTTC.

The chain combines TRBV19 with TRBJ1-4; TRBD1 agrees at 11 bases. Germline V CDR1 and CDR2: LNHDA, SQIVND (reference sequence). Trimming cost V 3 bases and J 7 bases; bases outside gene matches: 4. The CDR3 loop spans 15 amino acids. CDR3 nucleotides: TGTGCCAGTAGTATCCCCGGGACAGGGGGTGAAAAACTGTTTTTT. This sequence encodes CASSIPGTGGEKLFF.

This chain connects TRBV27 to TRBJ2-7, with 11 bases matching TRBD1. CDR3 length: 15 amino acids. Germline trimming cut 7 bases from V and 0 bases from J; bases unmatched to any gene: 5. The germline CDR1 and CDR2 sequences are MNHEY and SMNVEV (reference sequence). The CDR3 protein is CASTFGTGGSYEQYF. CDR3 DNA sequence: TGTGCCAGCACCTTCGGGACAGGGGGCTCCTACGAGCAGTACTTC.

The genes are TRBV9 and TRBJ2-1; weak D call: TRBD1 (6 bases). Trimming took 6 bases from V and 3 from J, leaving 13 bases between them. From germline, CDR1 is SGDLS and CDR2 YYNGEE. The CDR3 covers 14 residues. Here the CDR3 DNA reads TGTGCCAGCAATCGGGACAACAACTACAATGAGCAGTTCTTC. Its translation: CASNRDNNYNEQFF.

This chain's CDR3 is CASSLAGRNTGELFF. The CDR3 coding sequence is TGCGCCAGCAGCTTGGCCGGGAGGAACACCGGGGAGCTGTTTTTT. The chain couples TRBV5-1 to TRBJ2-2; D may be TRBD2 (6 bases). Germline CDR1 and CDR2: SGHRS and YFSETQ. V was trimmed by 0 bases and J by 1 base, leaving 7 bases between them. The length of the CDR3 is 15 residues.

V gene TRBV15 combines with J gene TRBJ1-1; D unresolved. This CDR3 comprises 12 residues. The germline CDR1 and CDR2 sequences are LNHNV and YYDKDF (reference sequence). The V end was cut by 0 bases, the J end by 6 bases, with 5 bases between. CDR3 sequence: CATSRDQAEAFF. As DNA, the CDR3 is TGTGCCACCAGCAGAGACCAGGCTGAAGCTTTCTTT.

The chain has TRBV19 and TRBJ1-1; 7 nucleotides line up with TRBD1. The CDR3 extends over 13 amino acids. Trimming removed 4 bases from V and 4 bases from J; junction bases left unmatched: 3. CDR1 LNHDA and CDR2 SQIVND come from the germline V gene (reference sequence). The CDR3 loop is CASSNDRATEAFF. CDR3 sequence (DNA): TGTGCCAGTAGTAATGACAGGGCCACTGAAGCTTTCTTT.

V is TRBV5-1 and J is TRBJ2-5; 7 nucleotides align to TRBD2. J lost 2 bases, V lost 4 bases, and 8 bases had no gene match. The germline V gene has CDR1 SGHRS and CDR2 YFSETQ. The CDR3 runs 15 residues. The CDR3 DNA sequence: TGCGCCAGCAGCGTACTTACTAGCGAGCAAGAGACCCAGTACTTC. It specifies CASSVLTSEQETQYF. Based on the CDR3 plus reference TRBV5-1 and TRBJ2-5, the full variable domain is KAGVTQTPRYLIKTRGQQVTLSCSPISGHRSVSWYQQTPGQGLQFLFEYFSETQRNKGNFPGRFSGRQFSNSRSEMNVSTLELGDSALYLCASSVLTSEQETQYFGPGTRLLVL.

The V gene is TRBV19, the J gene TRBJ2-7; TRBD1 might be the D (5 bases). This CDR3 region has 13 residues. Germline CDR1 LNHDA, CDR2 SQIVND (reference sequence). Trimming pared 5 bases from V and 5 bases from J, leaving 13 bases between. CDR3 DNA sequence: TGTGCCAGTAGTTTTGGGGCGAAGGACGAGCAGTACTTC. Translating gives CASSFGAKDEQYF.

This chain connects TRBV9 to TRBJ1-2; D remains ambiguous. V shed 4 bases and J shed 7 bases, with 17 bases lying between them. Per the germline V gene, CDR1 is SGDLS and CDR2 is YYNGEE. There are 14 residues in the CDR3. CDR3 nucleotides: TGTGCCAGCAGCCTGCCCCGTCCCGAGAGTGGCTACACCTTC. Its protein is CASSLPRPESGYTF.

The chain combines TRBV18 with TRBJ2-5; 10 bases match TRBD1. This CDR3 has 14 residues. V shed 6 bases and J 5 bases; nucleotides not matched to a gene: 6. Germline loops: CDR1 KGHSH, CDR2 LQKENI. CDR3 DNA sequence: TGTGCCAGCTCGATCAGGACAGGGGGGGAGACCCAGTACTTC. Translated, it gives CASSIRTGGETQYF.

The chain employs TRBV27 and TRBJ1-6; TRBD1 matches at 8 bases. CDR1 is MNHEY and CDR2 is SMNVEV in the germline V gene (reference sequence). V was pared by 6 bases and J by 3 bases, with 4 bases of the junction left unmatched. CDR3 size: 15 residues. In DNA form, the CDR3 reads TGTGCCAGCAGCGACGGACAGGGCTATAATTCACCCCTCCACTTT. Amino acid sequence: CASSDGQGYNSPLHF.